The clone carrying this T cell receptor beta chain turned up a few times. The data belong to a study of blood T cell repertoires in COVID-19. Turning to the study itself: The cDNA or gDNA used as material had been derived from T cells, B-cell-depleted T cells, or PBMCs.

Generated by immunoSEQ multiplex PCR, the TCRdb table keeps only in-frame clones and is missing some. The sample includes approximately 170,000 clones, around 80% seen only once; the top ten take around 20%. Per the germline V gene, CDR1 is SGHDT and CDR2 is YYEEEE. This CDR3 comprises 15 residues. J was trimmed by 1 base and V by 2 bases; bases with no gene match: 4. The sequence was obtained from a woman between 70 and 85 years old in a cohort exposed to, infected with or recovered from COVID-19 (not recorded which). V is TRBV5-6 and J is TRBJ2-3; TRBD2 matches at 7 bases. The specimen was PBMCs or T cells enriched from blood (not recorded which). The CDR3 here is CASSFRGGGTDTQYF. The CDR3 nucleotides read TGTGCCAGCAGCTTCCGCGGGGGTGGCACAGATACGCAGTATTTT.